These 29 T cell receptor beta chains came from one sample sequenced in a study of blood T cell repertoires in COVID-19. The protocol was immunoSEQ multiplex PCR, while the TCRdb copy is restricted to in-frame clones and leaves out a portion. The sample has 120,000 to 150,000 clones, roughly 84% seen once. The source material was peripheral blood. The receptors stem from a human donor in a cohort sampled during active COVID-19.

This chain joins TRBV7-3 and TRBJ2-3; TRBD2 is a possible D gene (5 bases). The germline V gene encodes CDR1 SGHTA and CDR2 FQGTGA. CDR3 length: 16 residues. The V gene lost 5 bases and the J gene lost 2 bases, with 17 bases spanning the gap. The CDR3 sequence is CASSPMPSGTTDTQYF. CDR3 bases: TGTGCCAGCAGCCCAATGCCGAGCGGAACCACAGATACGCAGTATTTT. Variable domain in full (rest from reference TRBV7-3 and TRBJ2-3): GAGVSQTPSNKVTEKGKYVELRCDPISGHTALYWYRQSLGQGPEFLIYFQGTGAADDSGLPNDRFFAVRPEGSVSTLKIQRTERGDSAVYLCASSPMPSGTTDTQYFGPGTRLTVL.

Turning to this clone: A read error may account for a junction end that differs from germline. The chain links TRBV7-7 to TRBJ2-1; 9 bases fit TRBD2. CDR3 length equals 15 residues. Germline values: CDR1 SSHAT, CDR2 FNYEAQ (reference sequence). CDR3 sequence reads: CASSPTSGFYNEQFF. The CDR3 nucleotides are TGTGCTAGCAGCCCTACTAGCGGGTTTTACAATGAGCAGTTCTTC.

The gene calls are TRBV7-9 and TRBJ2-1; the match to TRBD1 covers 9 bases. The CDR3 is 13 amino acids. V shed 8 bases, J shed 8 bases, and the junction held 7 bases outside the gene matches. Germline CDR1 is SEHNR and CDR2 is FQNEAQ (reference sequence). CDR3 nucleotides: TGTGCCAGCCGGACAGGGGTCAGGGATGAGCAGTTCTTC. Translating gives CASRTGVRDEQFF. The full variable domain, in which reference TRBV7-9 and TRBJ2-1 provide the parts outside the CDR3, is DTGVSQNPRHKITKRGQNVTFRCDPISEHNRLYWYRQTLGQGPEFLTYFQNEAQLEKSRLLSDRFSAERPKGSFSTLEIQRTEQGDSAMYLCASRTGVRDEQFFGPGTRLTVL.

This chain connects TRBV5-6 to TRBJ2-5, with 12 bases identical to TRBD1. V dropped 4 bases and J dropped 7; count of bases not matched to a gene: 8. The CDR3 spans 15 residues. Per germline, CDR1 SGHDT and CDR2 YYEEEE. The CDR3 protein is CASSPRDRGLGTQYF. DNA for the CDR3: TGTGCCAGCAGCCCGCGGGACAGGGGGCTCGGGACCCAGTACTTC.

The chain employs TRBV6-6 and TRBJ2-1; TRBD2 agrees at 8 bases. The trim removed 5 bases at V and 8 bases at J, leaving 17 bases unmatched. Germline CDR1 MNHNY, CDR2 SVGAGI (reference sequence). The CDR3 is 17 amino acids. CDR3 sequence: CASSPLERGGLYDEQFF. CDR3 nucleotides: TGTGCCAGCAGTCCCCTTGAACGGGGGGGCCTTTATGATGAGCAGTTCTTC.

This chain uses TRBV27 with TRBJ1-5; 8 bases match TRBD1. Germline V gene sequence: CDR1 MNHEY, CDR2 SMNVEV (reference sequence). The CDR3 consists of 13 residues. Losses at the gene ends were 10 bases for V and 6 bases for J; bases not matched to a gene: 8. The CDR3 region has the DNA TGTGCCACGAACCAGGGGGCGGGTCAGCCCCAGCATTTT. It encodes CATNQGAGQPQHF.

V usage is TRBV27 and J usage is TRBJ2-7, with D tentatively TRBD2 (6 bases). Trimming left V 6 bases short and J 5 bases short, with 14 bases between. The germline V gene encodes CDR1 MNHEY and CDR2 SMNVEV (reference sequence). The CDR3 is made up of 13 amino acids. The CDR3: CASRSTLADEQYF. The CDR3 coding sequence is TGTGCCAGCAGAAGTACACTAGCTGACGAGCAGTACTTC.

This clone was seen only once. V usage is TRBV6-1 and J usage is TRBJ2-1, with 7 bases lining up with TRBD2. J was trimmed by 10 bases and V by 3 bases; bases with no gene match: 12. The CDR3 consists of 15 residues. The germline V gene has CDR1 MNHNS and CDR2 SASEGT. This chain's CDR3 is CASSELGGSLGEQFF. The CDR3 DNA follows: TGTGCCAGCAGTGAGTTGGGCGGGAGTTTGGGGGAGCAGTTCTTC.

The chain recombines TRBV7-8 with TRBJ2-1; TRBD2 matches at 10 bases. Looked up from germline, CDR1 is SGHVS and CDR2 is FQNEAQ. The V segment lost 5 bases and the J segment 3 bases; nucleotides outside the gene matches: 10. The CDR3 runs to 17 residues. For the CDR3, the DNA is TGTGCCAGCAGCCTAGGGACTAGCGCCGAGCTCTACAATGAGCAGTTCTTC. Translated: CASSLGTSAELYNEQFF.

V gene TRBV7-9 combines with J gene TRBJ1-6; perhaps TRBD1 as D (6 bases). V was cut by 3 bases and J by 10 bases, with 13 bases left in between. The CDR3 is 14 amino acids. The germline CDR1 and CDR2 sequences are SEHNR and FQNEAQ (reference sequence). DNA of the CDR3: TGTGCCAGCAGCTTTAACAGGGTTAACTCACCCCTCCACTTT. Translating it yields CASSFNRVNSPLHF.

The chain is built from TRBV3-1 (or the pseudogene TRBV3-2) and TRBJ2-7, with 7 bases matching TRBD1. The length of the CDR3 is 14 residues. The ends lost 4 bases at V and 9 bases at J; junction bases unmatched: 12. Germline V CDR1 and CDR2: LGHDT, YNNKEL (reference sequence). The CDR3 sequence is CASSPTGDRLRQYF. The CDR3, as DNA: TGTGCCAGCAGCCCTACAGGGGACCGCCTTAGGCAGTACTTC.

V is TRBV30 and J is TRBJ2-5, with a possible D match to TRBD1 (6 bases). Germline CDR1 is GTSNPN and CDR2 is SVGIG (reference sequence). The germline V and J ends were trimmed by 0 bases and 6 bases, with 11 bases remaining between them. This CDR3 region has 13 residues. CDR3 residues: CAWSVQGRQTQYF. CDR3 in DNA: TGTGCCTGGAGTGTACAGGGTCGGCAGACCCAGTACTTC.

Regarding this clone: Possible read error: a much larger clone is one base away. This chain connects TRBV3-1 (or the pseudogene TRBV3-2) to TRBJ1-2, with 7 bases aligning to TRBD1. Germline V gene lookup returns CDR1 LGHDT and CDR2 YNNKEL (reference sequence). The CDR3 length is 14 residues. Trimming cost V 1 base and J 4 bases; bases outside gene matches: 3. DNA of the CDR3: TGTGCCAGCAGCCAAGGGGCAGGGGGCTATGGCTACACCTTC. Translated, it gives CASSQGAGGYGYTF.

V gene TRBV19 combines with J gene TRBJ2-3, with 7 bases fitting TRBD2. The V gene end was trimmed by 3 bases and the J gene end by 6 bases; junction bases not matched to a gene: 18. Per germline, CDR1 LNHDA and CDR2 SQIVND (reference sequence). The CDR3 length is 18 residues. CDR3 coding DNA: TGTGCCAGTAGTATCGCCCCAGGATTGGGCGGGAGAAGGGATACGCAGTATTTT. This encodes CASSIAPGLGGRRDTQYF. The full variable domain, its missing parts supplied by reference TRBV19 and TRBJ2-3, is DGGITQSPKYLFRKEGQNVTLSCEQNLNHDAMYWYRQDPGQGLRLIYYSQIVNDFQKGDIAEGYSVSREKKESFPLTVTSAQKNPTAFYLCASSIAPGLGGRRDTQYFGPGTRLTVL.

V gene TRBV9 combines with J gene TRBJ2-3; D is unresolved. This CDR3 spans 15 amino acids. Germline assignment: CDR1 SGDLS and CDR2 YYNGEE. Trimming removed 0 bases from V and 3 bases from J, with 11 bases in between. The CDR3 protein is CASSVALVTTDTQYF. CDR3 nucleotide sequence: TGTGCCAGCAGCGTAGCTTTGGTAACAACAGATACGCAGTATTTT.

On this clone: The junction departs from the called germline gene at one end, perhaps through a read error. The rearrangement joins TRBV2 to TRBJ1-2; no clear D gene. CDR3 length equals 14 residues. Germline assignment: CDR1 SNHLY and CDR2 FYNNEI. The CDR3 region is CASREEGWKYGYTF. The CDR3 DNA is TGTGCCAGCCGTGAGGAGGGATGGAAGTATGGCTACACCTTC.

The rearrangement uses TRBV28 and TRBJ1-1; D ambiguous. Trimming shortened V by 5 bases and J by 0 bases, and 7 bases separated the two germline ends. The germline V gene encodes CDR1 MDHEN and CDR2 SYDVKM. The CDR3 extends over 13 amino acids. CDR3 in amino acids: CASSPLLNTEAFF. For the CDR3, the DNA is TGTGCCAGCAGTCCCCTCCTGAACACTGAAGCTTTCTTT.

The chain uses TRBV19 and TRBJ1-5; D is uncertain. The CDR3 loop spans 15 amino acids. Trimming pared 1 base from V and 0 bases from J, leaving 7 bases between. In germline, CDR1 is LNHDA, CDR2 SQIVND (reference sequence). CDR3 nucleotides: TGTGCCAGTAGTATAGGTGGACTTAGCAATCAGCCCCAGCATTTT. This sequence encodes CASSIGGLSNQPQHF.

V and J are TRBV29-1 and TRBJ2-3; tentatively, D is TRBD2 (5 bases). Per the germline V gene, CDR1 is SQVTM and CDR2 is ANQGSEA. Trimming took off 4 bases at V and 0 bases at J, with 11 bases between the two ends. CDR3 length: 14 residues. CDR3 nucleotides: TGCAGCGTTGTTAGGGTAGCGAGCACAGATACGCAGTATTTT. Translating it yields CSVVRVASTDTQYF.

Only a few counts were recorded for this clone. J is TRBJ2-7 and V is TRBV7-7, with 9 bases lining up with TRBD2. The CDR3 is made up of 16 amino acids. Germline loops: CDR1 SSHAT, CDR2 FNYEAQ (reference sequence). As DNA, the CDR3 is TGTGCTAGCAGCTTAGTTAGTCTAGCGGGATTGCACGAGCAGTACGTC. This encodes CASSLVSLAGLHEQYV.

V is TRBV10-2 and J is TRBJ2-7; 7 bases match TRBD2. Germline assignment: CDR1 WSHSY and CDR2 SAAADI. Losses at the gene ends were 8 bases for V and 7 bases for J; bases not matched to a gene: 11. There are 13 residues in the CDR3. CDR3 sequence: CASGREGRWEQYF. The CDR3 region has the DNA TGCGCCAGCGGGAGGGAGGGGCGGTGGGAGCAGTACTTC.

This clone is a singleton in its sample. This chain links TRBV5-1 with TRBJ2-3; D is possibly TRBD2 (6 bases). The CDR3 contains 17 residues. The V gene's germline CDR1 is SGHRS and CDR2 YFSETQ. Between the trimmed V and J ends, which lost 1 base and 3 bases, there was a span of 18 bases. CDR3 DNA sequence: TGCGCCAGCAGCTTGTGGGGGGTCTGGGCATTAACAGATACGCAGTATTTT. It is translated as CASSLWGVWALTDTQYF.

The V gene is TRBV9, the J gene TRBJ2-4, with 9 bases that match TRBD1. This CDR3 contains 19 residues. Trimming took 4 bases from V and 0 from J; bases not matched to a gene: 14. Germline V CDR1 and CDR2: SGDLS, YYNGEE. The CDR3 sequence: CASSPPRDRDTLAKNIQYF. The CDR3 DNA sequence: TGTGCCAGCAGCCCACCCCGGGACAGGGATACATTAGCCAAAAACATTCAGTACTTC.

This clone was recorded only once. The chain uses TRBV28 and TRBJ2-3; D gene unclear. The CDR3 runs to 13 residues. The germline V and J ends were trimmed by 6 bases and 5 bases, with 12 bases remaining between them. Per the germline V gene, CDR1 is MDHEN and CDR2 is SYDVKM. CDR3 loop: CASRLSGKDTQYF. For the CDR3, the DNA is TGTGCCAGCAGACTCTCGGGTAAAGATACGCAGTATTTT.

The CDR3 protein is CASSDLAGASTDTQYF. The CDR3 bases are TGTGCCAGCAGTGACTTAGCGGGAGCTTCCACAGATACGCAGTATTTT. V gene TRBV25-1 combines with J gene TRBJ2-3; TRBD2 matches at 9 bases. The CDR3 contains 16 residues. The V segment lost 3 bases and the J segment 2 bases; nucleotides outside the gene matches: 6. Germline values: CDR1 MGHDK, CDR2 SYGVNS. Filled out from reference TRBV25-1 and TRBJ2-3, the complete variable domain reads EADIYQTPRYLVIGTGKKITLECSQTMGHDKMYWYQQDPGMELHLIHYSYGVNSTEKGDLSSESTVSRIRTEHFPLTLESARPSHTSQYLCASSDLAGASTDTQYFGPGTRLTVL.

The chain combines TRBV5-1 with TRBJ1-1; 9 nucleotides match TRBD1. V was pared by 3 bases and J by 4 bases, with 7 bases of the junction left unmatched. Germline CDR1 is SGHRS and CDR2 is YFSETQ. CDR3 length: 15 residues. The CDR3 sequence: CASSSAGQGRTEAFF. The CDR3 nucleotides read TGCGCCAGCAGCTCGGCGGGACAGGGTCGCACTGAAGCTTTCTTT.

This CDR3 reads CASSVATTNTGELFF. The CDR3 nucleotides are TGTGCCAGCAGCGTAGCGACTACGAACACCGGGGAGCTGTTTTTT. The chain joins TRBV9 to TRBJ2-2, with a tentative D call TRBD2 (5 bases). V lost 0 bases and J lost 0, with 6 bases in between. There are 15 residues in the CDR3. Germline CDR1 and CDR2: SGDLS and YYNGEE.

This clone was observed a few times. This chain links TRBV6-5 with TRBJ2-3; 7 bases match TRBD1. Trimming took 6 bases from V and 3 from J; bases not matched to a gene: 9. The CDR3 runs to 15 residues. CDR1 and CDR2 from the germline V gene are MNHEY and SVGAGI. For the CDR3, the DNA is TGTGCCAGCAGCTGGAGAGGGGGCTCTACAGATACGCAGTATTTT. Translating it yields CASSWRGGSTDTQYF.

The chain carries TRBV3-1 (or the pseudogene TRBV3-2) and TRBJ2-5; TRBD2 aligns across 9 bases. This CDR3 is 14 amino acids long. Germline V gene data show CDR1 as LGHDT and CDR2 as YNNKEL (reference sequence). V shed 4 bases and J 4 bases; nucleotides not matched to a gene: 4. The CDR3 loop reads CASSPRGGSETQYF. CDR3 in DNA: TGTGCCAGCAGCCCGCGGGGGGGCTCAGAGACCCAGTACTTC.